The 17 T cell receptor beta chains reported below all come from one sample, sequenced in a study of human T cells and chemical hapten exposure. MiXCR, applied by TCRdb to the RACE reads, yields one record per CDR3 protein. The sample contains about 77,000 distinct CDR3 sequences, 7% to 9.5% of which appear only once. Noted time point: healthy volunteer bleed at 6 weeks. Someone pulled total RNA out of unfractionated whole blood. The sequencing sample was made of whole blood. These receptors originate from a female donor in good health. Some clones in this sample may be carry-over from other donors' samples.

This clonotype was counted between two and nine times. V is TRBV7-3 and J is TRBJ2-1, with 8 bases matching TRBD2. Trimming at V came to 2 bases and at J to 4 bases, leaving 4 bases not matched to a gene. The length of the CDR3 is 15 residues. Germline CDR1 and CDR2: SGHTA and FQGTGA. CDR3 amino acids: CASSLGGGGYNEQFF. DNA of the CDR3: TGTGCCAGCAGCTTAGGTGGCGGGGGGTACAATGAGCAGTTCTTC.

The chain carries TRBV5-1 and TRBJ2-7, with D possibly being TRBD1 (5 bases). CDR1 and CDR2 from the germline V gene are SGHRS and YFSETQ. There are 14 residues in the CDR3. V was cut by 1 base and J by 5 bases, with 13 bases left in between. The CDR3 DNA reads TGCGCCAGCAGCTTGTCCAGCCGGACAAACGAGCAGTACTTC. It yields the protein CASSLSSRTNEQYF.

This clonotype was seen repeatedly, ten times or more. CDR3 bases: TGTGCCAGCAGTTTAAGGAACACTGAAGCTTTCTTT. Translation: CASSLRNTEAFF. J is TRBJ1-1 and V is TRBV12-3 or TRBV12-4; no reliable D call. The ends were cut back, 2 bases at V and 1 base at J, with 2 bases in the middle. The CDR3 is made up of 12 amino acids.

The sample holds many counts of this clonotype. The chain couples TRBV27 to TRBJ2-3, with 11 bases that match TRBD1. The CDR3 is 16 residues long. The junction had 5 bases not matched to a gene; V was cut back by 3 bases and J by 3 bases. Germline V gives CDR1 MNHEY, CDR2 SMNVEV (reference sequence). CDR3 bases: TGTGCCAGCAGTTTTTCAGGGACAGGGGGGACAGATACGCAGTATTTT. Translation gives CASSFSGTGGTDTQYF.

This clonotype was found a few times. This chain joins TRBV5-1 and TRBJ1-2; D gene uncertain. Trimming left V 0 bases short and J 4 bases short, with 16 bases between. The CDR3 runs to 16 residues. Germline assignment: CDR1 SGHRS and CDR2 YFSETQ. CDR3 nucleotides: TGCGCCAGCAGCTTGGAGTTTGGGGTGCGAGGCTATGGCTACACCTTC. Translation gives CASSLEFGVRGYGYTF.

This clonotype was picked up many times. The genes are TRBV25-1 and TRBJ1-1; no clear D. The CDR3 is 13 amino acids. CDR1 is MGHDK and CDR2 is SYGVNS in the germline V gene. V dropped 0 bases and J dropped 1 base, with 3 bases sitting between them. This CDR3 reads CASSEYENTEAFF. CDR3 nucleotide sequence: TGTGCCAGCAGTGAATACGAGAACACTGAAGCTTTCTTT.

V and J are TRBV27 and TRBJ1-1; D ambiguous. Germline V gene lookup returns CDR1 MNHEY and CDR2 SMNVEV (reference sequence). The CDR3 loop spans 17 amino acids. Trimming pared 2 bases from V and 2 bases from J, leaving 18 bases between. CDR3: CASSLSYHRQQNTEAFF. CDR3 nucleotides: TGTGCCAGCAGTTTAAGTTACCATAGGCAGCAAAACACTGAAGCTTTCTTT.

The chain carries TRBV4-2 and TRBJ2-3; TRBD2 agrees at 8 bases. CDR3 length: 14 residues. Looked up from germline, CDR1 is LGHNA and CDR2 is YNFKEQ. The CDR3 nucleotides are TGTGCTTCCTCCGCCGGGGGGGGCCCAGATACGCAGTATTTT. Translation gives CASSAGGGPDTQYF.

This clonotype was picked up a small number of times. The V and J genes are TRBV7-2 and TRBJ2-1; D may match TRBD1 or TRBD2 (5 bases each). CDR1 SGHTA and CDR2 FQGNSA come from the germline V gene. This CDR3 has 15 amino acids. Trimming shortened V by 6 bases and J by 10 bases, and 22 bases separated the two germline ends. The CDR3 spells CASSLSRGPNREQFF. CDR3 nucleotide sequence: TGTGCCAGCAGTTTGTCGAGGGGTCCTAACAGGGAGCAGTTCTTC.

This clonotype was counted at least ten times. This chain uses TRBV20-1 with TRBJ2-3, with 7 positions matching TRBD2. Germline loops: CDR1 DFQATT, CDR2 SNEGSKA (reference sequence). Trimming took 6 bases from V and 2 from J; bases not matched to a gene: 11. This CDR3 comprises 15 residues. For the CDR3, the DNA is TGCAGTGCCCACGAATGGCGGGAGAACACAGATACGCAGTATTTT. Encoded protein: CSAHEWRENTDTQYF.

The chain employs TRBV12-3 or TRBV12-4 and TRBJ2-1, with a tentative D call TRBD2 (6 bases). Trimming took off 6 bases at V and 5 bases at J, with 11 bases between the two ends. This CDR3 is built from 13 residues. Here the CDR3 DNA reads TGTGCCAGCAGCCGGGAGAGACACAATGAGCAGTTCTTC. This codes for CASSRERHNEQFF.

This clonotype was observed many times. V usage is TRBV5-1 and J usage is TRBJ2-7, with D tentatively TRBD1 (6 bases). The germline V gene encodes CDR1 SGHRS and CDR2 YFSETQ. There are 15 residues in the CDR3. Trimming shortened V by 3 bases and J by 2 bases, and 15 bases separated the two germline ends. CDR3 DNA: TGCGCCAGCAGCTACGGACGCAGGGGCACCTACGAGCAGTACTTC. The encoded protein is CASSYGRRGTYEQYF.

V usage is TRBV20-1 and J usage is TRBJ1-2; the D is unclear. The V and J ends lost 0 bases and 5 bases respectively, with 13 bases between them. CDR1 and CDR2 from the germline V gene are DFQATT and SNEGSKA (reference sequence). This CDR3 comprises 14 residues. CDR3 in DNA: TGCAGTGCTAGAGACAATTCTCACCTTTATGGCTACACCTTC. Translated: CSARDNSHLYGYTF.

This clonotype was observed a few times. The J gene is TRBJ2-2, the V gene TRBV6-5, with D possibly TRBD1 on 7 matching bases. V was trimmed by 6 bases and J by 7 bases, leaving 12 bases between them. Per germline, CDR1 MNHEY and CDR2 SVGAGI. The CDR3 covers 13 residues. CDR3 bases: TGTGCCAGCAGACAGGGGCGGGACGGGGAGCTGTTTTTT. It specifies CASRQGRDGELFF.

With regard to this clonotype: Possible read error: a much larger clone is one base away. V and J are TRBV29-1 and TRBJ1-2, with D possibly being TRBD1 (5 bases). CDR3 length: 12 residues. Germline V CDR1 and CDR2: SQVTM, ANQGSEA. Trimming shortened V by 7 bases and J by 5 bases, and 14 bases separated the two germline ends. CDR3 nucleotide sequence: TGCAGCGCCGACTGGGGCACGTATGGCTACACCTTC. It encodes CSADWGTYGYTF.

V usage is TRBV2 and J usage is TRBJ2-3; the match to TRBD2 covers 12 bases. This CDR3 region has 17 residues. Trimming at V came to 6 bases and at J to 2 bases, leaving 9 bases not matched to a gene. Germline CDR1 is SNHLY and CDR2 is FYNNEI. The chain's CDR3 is CASSQRTSGAVTDTQYF. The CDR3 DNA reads TGTGCCAGCAGCCAACGGACTAGCGGGGCCGTCACAGATACGCAGTATTTT.

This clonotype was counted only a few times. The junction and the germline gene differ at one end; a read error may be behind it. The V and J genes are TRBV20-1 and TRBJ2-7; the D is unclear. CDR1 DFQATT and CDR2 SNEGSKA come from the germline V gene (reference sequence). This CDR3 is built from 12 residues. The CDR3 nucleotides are TGCAGTGCTACGGGCGCTTCCTCCGAGCAGTACTTC. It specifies CSATGASSEQYF.